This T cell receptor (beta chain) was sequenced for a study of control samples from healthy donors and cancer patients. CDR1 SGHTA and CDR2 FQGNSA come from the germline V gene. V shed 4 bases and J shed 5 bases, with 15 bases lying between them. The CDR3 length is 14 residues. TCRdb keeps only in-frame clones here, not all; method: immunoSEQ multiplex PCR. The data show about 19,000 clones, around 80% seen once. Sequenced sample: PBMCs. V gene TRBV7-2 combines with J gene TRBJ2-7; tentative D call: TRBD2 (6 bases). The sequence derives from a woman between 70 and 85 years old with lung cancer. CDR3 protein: CASSSEGRADEQYF. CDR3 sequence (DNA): TGTGCCAGCAGCTCGGAGGGACGGGCAGACGAGCAGTACTTC. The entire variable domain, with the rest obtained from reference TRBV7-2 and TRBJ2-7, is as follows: GAGVSQSPSNKVTEKGKDVELRCDPISGHTALYWYRQSLGQGLEFLIYFQGNSAPDKSGLPSDRFSAERTGGSVSTLTIQRTQQEDSAVYLCASSSEGRADEQYFGPGTRLTVT.